The 23 T cell receptor beta chains in this list originate from one sample, sequenced in a study of cytomegalovirus exposure and HLA in healthy donors. TCRdb's table, derived via immunoSEQ multiplex PCR, lists solely in-frame clones and lacks some. The sample yields about 98,000 clones, roughly nine tenths seen once. The specimen sequenced was PBMCs. Source of these receptors: a woman aged 25 to 39 in good health and CMV-seronegative.

The chain carries TRBV7-3 and TRBJ2-3; D gene uncertain. V was trimmed by 3 bases and J by 5 bases, leaving 3 bases between them. Germline lookup yields CDR1 SGHTA and CDR2 FQGTGA. This CDR3 spans 11 amino acids. The CDR3 protein is CASSFGDTQYF. CDR3 nucleotides: TGTGCCAGCAGCTTCGGAGATACGCAGTATTTT.

This clone occurred once. The rearrangement links TRBV19 to TRBJ2-7, with D possibly being TRBD1 (6 bases). V gave up 9 bases and J gave up 6 bases, with 21 bases separating them. Germline CDR1 is LNHDA and CDR2 is SQIVND (reference sequence). The CDR3 is 14 residues long. This chain's CDR3 is CARSGDGQFSEQYF. The CDR3 DNA sequence: TGTGCCAGATCAGGGGACGGGCAGTTCTCCGAGCAGTACTTC.

V is TRBV12-5 and J is TRBJ2-2, with D maybe TRBD2 (5 bases). CDR1 is LGHNT and CDR2 is FRNRAP in the germline V gene. CDR3 size: 13 residues. V was trimmed by 8 bases and J by 2 bases, leaving 9 bases between them. The CDR3 reads CASHGKNTGELFF. CDR3 bases: TGTGCTAGTCACGGGAAAAACACCGGGGAGCTGTTTTTT.

This clone was detected only once. The rearrangement joins TRBV9 to TRBJ2-1; 8 bases line up with TRBD2. Germline V CDR1 and CDR2: SGDLS, YYNGEE. V shed 0 bases, J shed 9 bases, and the junction held 5 bases outside the gene matches. CDR3 size: 14 residues. DNA of the CDR3: TGTGCCAGCAGCGTAGGGTCCCGGGAGGGTGAGCAGTTCTTC. It is translated as CASSVGSREGEQFF. The complete variable domain, with remaining parts taken from reference TRBV9 and TRBJ2-1, reads DSGVTQTPKHLITATGQRVTLRCSPRSGDLSVYWYQQSLDQGLQFLIQYYNGEERAKGNILERFSAQQFPDLHSELNLSSLELGDSALYFCASSVGSREGEQFFGPGTRLTVL.

The chain links TRBV6-5 to TRBJ2-6; the D gene is possibly TRBD2 (6 bases). The germline CDR1 and CDR2 sequences are MNHEY and SVGAGI. This CDR3 contains 14 residues. V shed 2 bases and J shed 6 bases, with 8 bases lying between them. In nucleotides, the CDR3 is TGTGCCAGCAGTTACGGCGGGACGGCCAACGTCCTGACTTTC. Translation: CASSYGGTANVLTF.

This rearrangement joins TRBV5-6 to TRBJ2-7; 8 bases are shared with TRBD2. CDR3 length: 16 residues. Per the germline V gene, CDR1 is SGHDT and CDR2 is YYEEEE. The V segment lost 5 bases and the J segment 1 base; nucleotides outside the gene matches: 11. CDR3 nucleotide sequence: TGTGCCAGCAGGCGCCGGCCGGGGGGGATGTCCTACGAGCAGTACTTC. Translation gives CASRRRPGGMSYEQYF.

The chain has TRBV6-6 and TRBJ2-3; TRBD2 matches at 10 bases. The CDR3 contains 16 residues. Losses at the gene ends were 5 bases for V and 2 bases for J; bases not matched to a gene: 7. Germline V CDR1 and CDR2: MNHNY, SVGAGI (reference sequence). The CDR3 nucleotides are TGTGCCAGCAGTCAGGCTAGCGGGGGCTTCACAGATACGCAGTATTTT. Translated, it gives CASSQASGGFTDTQYF.

This chain uses TRBV19 with TRBJ1-5; possibly TRBD1 for D (6 bases). This CDR3 contains 14 residues. In germline, CDR1 is LNHDA, CDR2 SQIVND (reference sequence). Deletions cut 6 bases from V and 5 bases from J, with 14 bases between. CDR3 amino acids: CASSDSRGHQPQHF. The CDR3 DNA follows: TGTGCCAGTAGCGATAGCAGGGGCCATCAGCCCCAGCATTTT.

This chain uses TRBV2 with TRBJ1-1, with TRBD1 identical over 8 bases. The V and J ends lost 5 bases and 7 bases, in that order; junction bases with no gene match: 6. The CDR3 sequence is 13 residues long. Germline assignment: CDR1 SNHLY and CDR2 FYNNEI. CDR3 nucleotide sequence: TGTGCCAGCAGTTGGGGACAGGCCCGTGAAGCTTTCTTT. Residues: CASSWGQAREAFF.

This clone has only one observation. The chain combines TRBV11-3 with TRBJ2-1, with D possibly being TRBD1 (6 bases). The CDR3 has 15 amino acids. The germline V gene has CDR1 SGHNT and CDR2 YENEEA. V was cut by 5 bases and J by 3 bases, with 14 bases left in between. The CDR3 region has the DNA TGTGCCAGCAGCCTGACAGGCTCCCACTACAATGAGCAGTTCTTC. This sequence encodes CASSLTGSHYNEQFF. Full variable domain (outside the CDR3, taken from reference TRBV11-3 and TRBJ2-1): EAGVVQSPRYKIIEKKQPVAFWCNPISGHNTLYWYLQNLGQGPELLIRYENEEAVDDSQLPKDRFSAERLKGVDSTLKIQPAELGDSAVYLCASSLTGSHYNEQFFGPGTRLTVL.

CDR3 loop: CASSPQGVSTDTQYF. The CDR3 DNA follows: TGCGCCAGCAGCCCACAGGGAGTTAGCACAGATACGCAGTATTTT. The chain couples TRBV4-3 to TRBJ2-3; TRBD1 might be the D (6 bases). V was pared by 4 bases and J by 0 bases, with 11 bases between. This CDR3 spans 15 amino acids. Germline loops: CDR1 LGHNA, CDR2 YSLEER.

The chain couples TRBV2 to TRBJ1-1; a weak D match, TRBD1 (5 bases). CDR1 SNHLY and CDR2 FYNNEI come from the germline V gene. The CDR3 runs 13 residues. Trimming stripped 5 bases from V and 2 bases from J, with 9 bases between. The CDR3 protein is CASSTGVNTEAFF. The DNA for the CDR3 is TGTGCCAGCAGTACGGGGGTTAACACTGAAGCTTTCTTT.

The CDR3 DNA follows: TGCGCCAGCAGCCAGCAGCGGGGGGGACAAGAGACCCAGTACTTC. It codes for CASSQQRGGQETQYF. This chain joins TRBV5-1 and TRBJ2-5; 10 nucleotides match TRBD2. The CDR3 consists of 15 residues. J lost 2 bases, V lost 4 bases, and 5 bases had no gene match. CDR1 is SGHRS, CDR2 YFSETQ, per germline.

The V gene is TRBV2, the J gene TRBJ2-2; the match to TRBD1 covers 8 bases. Germline CDR1 SNHLY, CDR2 FYNNEI. This CDR3 region has 13 residues. The J segment lost 5 bases and the V segment lost 9 bases, leaving 5 bases of the junction unmatched. The CDR3 DNA sequence: TGTGCCAGACAGGGGGTTGTGACCGGGGAGCTGTTTTTT. Its translation is CARQGVVTGELFF.

There are a few counts of this clone. The gene calls are TRBV7-2 and TRBJ2-2; D is uncertain. Trimming cost V 5 bases and J 1 base, with 11 bases left between them. CDR1 SGHTA and CDR2 FQGNSA come from the germline V gene. The CDR3 length is 15 residues. The CDR3 spells CASSPTPGNTGELFF. DNA for the CDR3: TGTGCCAGCAGCCCCACCCCCGGGAACACCGGGGAGCTGTTTTTT.

The chain has TRBV18 and TRBJ2-1; TRBD2 aligns across 7 bases. Germline lookup yields CDR1 KGHSH and CDR2 LQKENI. The V segment lost 0 bases and the J segment 0 bases; nucleotides outside the gene matches: 8. This CDR3 comprises 18 residues. The CDR3 nucleotides read TGTGCCAGCTCACCACCGGTGGGGCGGGAGAGCTCCTACAATGAGCAGTTCTTC. As protein: CASSPPVGRESSYNEQFF.

As regards this clone: An end of the junction does not agree with germline; a read error may underlie this. The CDR3: CASSLREAGHHPQHF. For the CDR3, the DNA is TGTGCCAGCAGCTTACGCGAGGCTGGCCATCACCCCCAGCATTTT. This chain joins TRBV6-1 and TRBJ1-5; D not certain. This CDR3 spans 15 amino acids. Per germline, CDR1 MNHNS and CDR2 SASEGT.

Here the CDR3 reads CASSQTSGGIGELFF. CDR3 sequence (DNA): TGTGCCAGCAGTCAGACTAGCGGGGGCATCGGGGAGCTGTTTTTT. The J gene is TRBJ2-2, the V gene TRBV11-2; 12 nucleotides match TRBD2. Germline lookup yields CDR1 SGHAT and CDR2 FQNNGV. The CDR3 covers 15 residues. V shed 6 bases and J 7 bases; nucleotides not matched to a gene: 6.

The chain employs TRBV4-2 and TRBJ2-5; TRBD1 might be the D (5 bases). The CDR3 is 14 amino acids. The V gene lost 0 bases and the J gene lost 2 bases, with 7 bases spanning the gap. Germline-derived CDR1 and CDR2 are LGHNA and YNFKEQ. The CDR3 coding sequence is TGTGCCAGCAGCCAAGATCAGGGACAAGAGACCCAGTACTTC. Its protein is CASSQDQGQETQYF.

The V call is TRBV6-4, the J call TRBJ1-2; 8 nucleotides match TRBD1. Looked up from germline, CDR1 is MRHNA and CDR2 is SNTAGT. The CDR3 is 15 amino acids. Trimming at V came to 7 bases and at J to 5 bases, leaving 12 bases not matched to a gene. This chain's CDR3 is CASTGDRDRRYGYTF. In nucleotides, the CDR3 is TGTGCCAGCACTGGGGACCGGGACAGGAGGTATGGCTACACCTTC.

V gene TRBV7-8 combines with J gene TRBJ1-1; a possible D gene is TRBD1 (5 bases). V lost 5 bases to trimming and J lost 0 bases, with 10 bases between them. CDR3 size: 14 residues. Germline values: CDR1 SGHVS, CDR2 FQNEAQ. CDR3 in DNA: TGTGCCAGCAGCCGCCAGGGATTGAACACTGAAGCTTTCTTT. It codes for CASSRQGLNTEAFF.

J is TRBJ1-1 and V is TRBV29-1, with D possibly TRBD1 on 5 matching bases. CDR1 is SQVTM and CDR2 is ANQGSEA in the germline V gene. V gave up 4 bases and J gave up 5 bases, with 17 bases separating them. This CDR3 region has 14 residues. The CDR3 loop is CSVVGGHLGTEAFF. In DNA, the CDR3 is TGCAGCGTTGTGGGAGGACACTTGGGGACTGAAGCTTTCTTT.

The V gene is TRBV6-1, the J gene TRBJ1-1, with D perhaps matching TRBD1 (5 bases). The germline V gene encodes CDR1 MNHNS and CDR2 SASEGT. V dropped 7 bases and J dropped 0 bases, with 12 bases sitting between them. CDR3 size: 14 residues. The CDR3 here is CASTDGALNTEAFF. In DNA, the CDR3 is TGTGCCAGCACCGATGGGGCTTTGAACACTGAAGCTTTCTTT.